This T cell receptor (beta chain) stems from a study of cytomegalovirus exposure and HLA in healthy donors. Whole-study findings and limits: Most subjects' HLA-A and HLA-B alleles were reportedly predicted from TCR beta sequences. Presence/absence comparisons presumed near-even sequencing depth among donors. On later analysis, the bulk of CMV-associated TCR beta chains appeared to be HLA-restricted. Earlier analysis looked at TCR beta V segments, and most were productive about 87% or about 30% of the time.

V lost 2 bases and J 5 bases, leaving 18 bases between the germline ends. Germline V gene sequence: CDR1 SEHNR, CDR2 FQNEAQ (reference sequence). The CDR3 runs 16 residues. The primer mix had 60 Vbeta and 13 Jbeta primers. TCRdb's copy holds only in-frame clones and misses some; the assay was immunoSEQ multiplex PCR. The sample records approximately 150,000 clones, about 80% being singletons. Remarks on this clone: Its antigen is unknown.

The source is a woman aged 40 to 49 in good health and CMV-seronegative. The gene calls are TRBV7-9 and TRBJ2-5; D is unclear. Sequencing used PBMCs. For the CDR3, the DNA is TGTGCCAGCAGCTTAAGTTTCCCCCCCAGGCCGGAGACCCAGTACTTC. The encoded protein is CASSLSFPPRPETQYF. The whole variable domain, filled in from reference TRBV7-9 and TRBJ2-5, reads DTGVSQNPRHKITKRGQNVTFRCDPISEHNRLYWYRQTLGQGPEFLTYFQNEAQLEKSRLLSDRFSAERPKGSFSTLEIQRTEQGDSAMYLCASSLSFPPRPETQYFGPGTRLLVL.